This entry features one TCR beta chain sequence. Original processing methods: Reference gene primer amplification in the assay estimated nucleated cell counts. TCRdb's copy holds only in-frame clones and misses some; the assay was immunoSEQ multiplex PCR. The V and J calls and the clone size are those of that table, but D and trimming were determined from the DNA. Of around 300,000 clones listed, 75% to 90% are singletons. This sample was taken from a study of blood T cell repertoires in COVID-19. Study details: The samples span acute and convalescent COVID-19 from the United States, Italy and Spain. PBMCs, B-cell-depleted T cells, or T cells provided the cDNA or gDNA that made up the material.

CDR3 length equals 19 residues. J lost 1 base, V lost 5 bases, and 13 bases had no gene match. From germline, CDR1 is LNHDA and CDR2 SQIVND (reference sequence). This clonotype was obtained from a woman aged 30 to 39 with active or convalescent COVID-19. J is TRBJ2-6 and V is TRBV19; 8 bases are shared with TRBD2. Sequencing was done on a sample of peripheral blood. CDR3 in amino acids: CASSHLPSRGGSGANVLTF. CDR3 nucleotide sequence: TGTGCCAGTAGTCACCTACCTTCCCGGGGGGGATCTGGGGCCAACGTCCTGACTTTC.